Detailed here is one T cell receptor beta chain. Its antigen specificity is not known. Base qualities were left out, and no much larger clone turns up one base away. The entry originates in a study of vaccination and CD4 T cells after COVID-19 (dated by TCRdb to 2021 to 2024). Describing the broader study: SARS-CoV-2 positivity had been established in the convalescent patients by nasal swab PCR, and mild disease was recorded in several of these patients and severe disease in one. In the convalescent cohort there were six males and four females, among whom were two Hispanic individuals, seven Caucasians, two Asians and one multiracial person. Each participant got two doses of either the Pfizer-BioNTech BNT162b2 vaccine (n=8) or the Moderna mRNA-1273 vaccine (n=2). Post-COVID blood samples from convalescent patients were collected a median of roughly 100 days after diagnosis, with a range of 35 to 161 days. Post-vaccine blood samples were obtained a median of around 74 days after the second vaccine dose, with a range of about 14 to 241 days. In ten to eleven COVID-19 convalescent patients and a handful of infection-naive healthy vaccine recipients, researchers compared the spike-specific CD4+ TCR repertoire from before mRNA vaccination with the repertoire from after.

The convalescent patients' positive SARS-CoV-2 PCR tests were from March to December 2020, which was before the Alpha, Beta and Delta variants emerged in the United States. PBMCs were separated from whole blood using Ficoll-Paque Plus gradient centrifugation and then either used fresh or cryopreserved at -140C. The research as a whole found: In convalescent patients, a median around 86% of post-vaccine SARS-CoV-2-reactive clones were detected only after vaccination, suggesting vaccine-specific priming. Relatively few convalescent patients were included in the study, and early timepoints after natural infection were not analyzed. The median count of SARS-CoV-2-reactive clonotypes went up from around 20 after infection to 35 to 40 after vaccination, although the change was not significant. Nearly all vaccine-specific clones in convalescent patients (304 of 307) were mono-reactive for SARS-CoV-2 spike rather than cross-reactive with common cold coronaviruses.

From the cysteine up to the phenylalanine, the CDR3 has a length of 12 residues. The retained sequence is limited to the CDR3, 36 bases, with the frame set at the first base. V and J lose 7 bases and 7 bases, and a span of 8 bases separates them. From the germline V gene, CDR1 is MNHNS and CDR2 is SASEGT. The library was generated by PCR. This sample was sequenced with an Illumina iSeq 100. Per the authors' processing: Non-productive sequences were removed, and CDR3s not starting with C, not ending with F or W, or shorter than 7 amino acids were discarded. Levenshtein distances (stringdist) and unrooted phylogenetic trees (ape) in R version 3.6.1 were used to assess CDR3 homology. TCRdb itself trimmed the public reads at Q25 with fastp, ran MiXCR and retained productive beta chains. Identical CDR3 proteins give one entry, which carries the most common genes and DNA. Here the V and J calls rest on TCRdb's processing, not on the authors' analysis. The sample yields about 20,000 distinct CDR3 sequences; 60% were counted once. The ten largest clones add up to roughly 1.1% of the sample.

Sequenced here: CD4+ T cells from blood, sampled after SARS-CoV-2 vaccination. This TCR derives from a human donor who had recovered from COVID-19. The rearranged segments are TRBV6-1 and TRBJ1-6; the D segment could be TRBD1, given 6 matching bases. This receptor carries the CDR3 CASNRENSPLHF. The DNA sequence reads TGTGCCAGCAACAGGGAGAATTCACCCCTCCACTTT.